This record concerns one TCR beta chain sequence. The antigen is not known. The data are from a study of T cell responses to AZD1222 COVID-19 vaccine. The CDR3 extends over 15 amino acids. Study-wide results and limits: The donor cohort was predominantly white British with a female majority, and clonal diversity may have been underestimated. Seropositivity was recorded at baseline in only 6 or 7 AZD1222 recipients. Compared with day 0, the breadth and depth of the Spike-specific TCR repertoire rose significantly after two doses of AZD1222.

TCRdb keeps only in-frame clones here, not all; method: immunoSEQ multiplex PCR. This sample has about 94,000 clones; 88% occur once, and the top ten carry around 10%. The chain couples TRBV21-1 to TRBJ2-7; the DNA was not compared with TRBD2, the D call given in the table. TRBV21-1 constitutes a pseudogene. This clonotype originated in an adult who received the AZD1222 COVID-19 vaccine. The material sequenced was peripheral blood, taken 28 days after the second AZD1222 dose. CDR3 sequence: CASRKGGTSEREQYF. The CDR3 DNA follows: TGTGCCAGCAGGAAAGGAGGGACTAGCGAACGCGAGCAGTACTTC.